The 28 T cell receptor beta chains in this list originate from one sample, sequenced in a study of lymphopenia after photon versus proton radiotherapy. The repertoire was sequenced with immunoSEQ multiplex PCR; TCRdb's copy has only in-frame clones and lacks some. This sample has some 55,000 clones, with approximately 86% found just once. Source: peripheral blood, taken from a patient treated with photon-based radiotherapy. These receptor sequences come from a man aged 40-49 years with gastric cancer.

The genes are TRBV27 and TRBJ2-3, with TRBD2 identical over 15 bases. The CDR3 is made up of 16 amino acids. The V segment lost 5 bases and the J segment 7 bases; nucleotides outside the gene matches: 7. The germline gives CDR1 MNHEY, CDR2 SMNVEV (reference sequence). The CDR3 region is CASSRTSGGARNTQYF. DNA of the CDR3: TGTGCCAGCAGTAGGACTAGCGGGGGGGCAAGGAATACGCAGTATTTT.

The genes are TRBV2 and TRBJ2-3; D uncertain. CDR3 length: 14 amino acids. Germline V gene lookup returns CDR1 SNHLY and CDR2 FYNNEI. V lost 3 bases and J 0 bases, leaving 7 bases between the germline ends. The CDR3 loop reads CASSDSLSTDTQYF. The CDR3 coding sequence is TGTGCCAGCAGTGACAGCCTTAGCACAGATACGCAGTATTTT.

The V call is TRBV11-2, the J call TRBJ2-3; no clear D gene. Trimming pared 2 bases from V and 3 bases from J, leaving 12 bases between. Germline assignment: CDR1 SGHAT and CDR2 FQNNGV. The CDR3 covers 15 residues. CDR3 nucleotides: TGTGCCAGCAGCTTAACGGGTGGTCTGACAGATACGCAGTATTTT. Protein sequence: CASSLTGGLTDTQYF.

This clone was observed a handful of times. The V gene is TRBV11-2, the J gene TRBJ2-7; TRBD2 aligns across 8 bases. With 0 bases clipped from V and 10 bases from J, the junction kept 11 bases outside the gene matches. The germline gives CDR1 SGHAT, CDR2 FQNNGV. CDR3 size: 15 residues. The CDR3 is CASSLEAGGDEIQYF. The CDR3 nucleotides are TGTGCCAGCAGCTTAGAGGCGGGGGGCGACGAGATTCAGTACTTC.

V is TRBV2 and J is TRBJ1-4, with D unclear. CDR3 length: 14 residues. The V gene's germline CDR1 is SNHLY and CDR2 FYNNEI. Between the trimmed V and J ends, which lost 6 bases and 4 bases, there was a span of 12 bases. The CDR3 DNA reads TGTGCCAGCAGGGCCGGGAGTATTAATGAAAAACTGTTTTTT. It encodes CASRAGSINEKLFF.

The rearrangement uses TRBV7-3 and TRBJ2-5; 7 nucleotides agree with TRBD1. The ends lost 5 bases at V and 5 bases at J; junction bases unmatched: 11. The CDR3 spans 15 residues. Germline V lookup: CDR1 SGHTA, CDR2 FQGTGA. The CDR3 region is CASSLREPGGETQYF. Written as DNA, the CDR3 is TGTGCCAGCAGCCTCCGGGAACCAGGGGGTGAGACCCAGTACTTC.

The V gene is TRBV15, the J gene TRBJ1-5; D is ambiguous. V lost 7 bases and J lost 2, with 24 bases in between. CDR3 size: 18 residues. Germline V gene sequence: CDR1 LNHNV, CDR2 YYDKDF (reference sequence). CDR3 sequence: CATTHRGAFTAGNQPQHF. CDR3 DNA sequence: TGTGCCACCACCCATCGGGGAGCGTTCACGGCGGGCAATCAGCCCCAGCATTTT.

This chain connects TRBV5-4 to TRBJ2-3; no clear D. Germline V gene data show CDR1 as SGHNT and CDR2 as YYREEE (reference sequence). The CDR3 loop spans 13 amino acids. The germline V and J ends were trimmed by 0 bases and 3 bases, with 5 bases remaining between them. This chain's CDR3 is CASSLDPTDTQYF. The CDR3 DNA reads TGTGCCAGCAGCTTGGATCCAACAGATACGCAGTATTTT.

Details on this clone: This same CDR3 is encoded by further DNA sequences in the sample. This chain links TRBV5-1 with TRBJ1-1; possible D gene TRBD1, 5 bases. The CDR3 loop spans 12 amino acids. V gave up 1 base and J gave up 5 bases, with 6 bases separating them. Germline V gene data show CDR1 as SGHRS and CDR2 as YFSETQ. This chain's CDR3 is CASSLRGTEAFF. CDR3 DNA sequence: TGCGCCAGCAGCTTGAGGGGTACTGAAGCTTTCTTT.

V gene TRBV7-9 combines with J gene TRBJ1-1; the D gene is possibly TRBD1 (5 bases). The CDR3 is made up of 13 amino acids. V lost 5 bases, J lost 5 bases, and 12 bases lay in between. Per germline, CDR1 SEHNR and CDR2 FQNEAQ (reference sequence). CDR3 protein: CASSGQGMTEAFF. CDR3 DNA sequence: TGTGCCAGCAGCGGCCAGGGTATGACTGAAGCTTTCTTT.

This rearrangement joins TRBV5-1 to TRBJ2-5; 9 bases are a match to TRBD2. The CDR3 runs to 16 residues. Germline V gene lookup returns CDR1 SGHRS and CDR2 YFSETQ. V shed 4 bases, J shed 5 bases, and the junction held 12 bases outside the gene matches. As DNA, the CDR3 is TGCGCCAGCAGCACCCGCGTGACGAGCGGGGGGGAGACCCAGTACTTC. Protein sequence: CASSTRVTSGGETQYF.

The chain is built from TRBV2 and TRBJ2-7; the D is unclear. The CDR3 is 13 residues long. Trimming took off 4 bases at V and 2 bases at J, with 9 bases between the two ends. Germline V lookup: CDR1 SNHLY, CDR2 FYNNEI. The DNA of the CDR3 is TGTGCCAGCAGTGCCCGCAGGACCTACGAGCAGTACTTC. Translation gives CASSARRTYEQYF.

A remark on this clone: Other DNA sequences in this sample translate to the same CDR3. The V call is TRBV27, the J call TRBJ1-1; a possible D gene is TRBD1 (6 bases). This CDR3 contains 16 residues. In germline, CDR1 is MNHEY, CDR2 SMNVEV (reference sequence). Trimming shortened V by 0 bases and J by 1 base, and 12 bases separated the two germline ends. Here the CDR3 reads CASSLSRGGSNTEAFF. CDR3 sequence (DNA): TGTGCCAGCAGTTTATCGAGAGGGGGTTCGAACACTGAAGCTTTCTTT.

The DNA of the CDR3 is TGTGCCAGCAGGCTCAGGGTTGCTGGAAACACCATATATTTT. Residues: CASRLRVAGNTIYF. The chain has TRBV2 and TRBJ1-3; TRBD1 might be the D (5 bases). Per the germline V gene, CDR1 is SNHLY and CDR2 is FYNNEI. Trimming removed 6 bases at V and 2 bases at J, with 11 bases between. This CDR3 has 14 residues.

The rearrangement joins TRBV7-2 to TRBJ2-7; 7 nucleotides line up with TRBD2. V lost 6 bases to trimming and J lost 1 base; unmatched junction nucleotides: 9. CDR3 length equals 15 residues. From germline, CDR1 is SGHTA and CDR2 FQGNSA. Written as DNA, the CDR3 is TGTGCCAGCAGTTCGCAGGCTAGCGGTTCCTACGAGCAGTACTTC. This gives the protein CASSSQASGSYEQYF.

J is TRBJ2-1 and V is TRBV6-5; 7 bases map to TRBD2. The CDR3 sequence is 15 residues long. J was trimmed by 8 bases and V by 7 bases; bases with no gene match: 14. Germline loops: CDR1 MNHEY, CDR2 SVGAGI. CDR3 loop: CASTGGGSFGYEQFF. The CDR3 nucleotides are TGTGCCAGCACAGGCGGGGGTAGTTTCGGCTATGAGCAGTTCTTC.

The V and J genes are TRBV7-3 and TRBJ2-3, with TRBD2 matching 9 bases. Trimming removed 2 bases from V and 1 base from J; junction bases left unmatched: 7. The CDR3 spans 17 residues. The germline V gene has CDR1 SGHTA and CDR2 FQGTGA. The CDR3 spells CASSLFAASGGTDTQYF. In DNA, the CDR3 is TGTGCCAGCAGCTTATTCGCGGCTAGCGGGGGCACAGATACGCAGTATTTT.

CDR3 nucleotide sequence: TGTGCCAGCAGCTTAGAGGGCGGACAGGGGGACACTGAAGCTTTCTTT. Translating gives CASSLEGGQGDTEAFF. V gene TRBV21-1 combines with J gene TRBJ1-1; no check of the table's D call, TRBD1, against the DNA was made. TRBV21-1 is a pseudogene locus. The CDR3 extends over 16 amino acids.

This clone came up once. The CDR3 protein is CAIMGGAGTDTQYF. The CDR3 DNA is TGTGCCATCATGGGGGGCGCTGGCACAGATACGCAGTATTTT. This chain links TRBV10-3 with TRBJ2-3, with D perhaps given as TRBD1 or TRBD2 (6 bases each). CDR3 size: 14 residues. Germline V gene sequence: CDR1 ENHRY, CDR2 SYGVKD. The V gene lost 7 bases and the J gene lost 1 base, with 12 bases spanning the gap.

This chain connects TRBV4-2 to TRBJ1-2, with D uncertain. V was clipped by 0 bases and J by 7 bases, with 12 bases between them. From germline, CDR1 is LGHNA and CDR2 YNFKEQ. This CDR3 has 14 residues. Written as DNA, the CDR3 is TGTGCCAGCAGCCAAGAGGGCCTCCGGGGTGGCTACACCTTC. Amino acid sequence: CASSQEGLRGGYTF.

The chain recombines TRBV11-3 with TRBJ1-4; 8 bases align to TRBD1. Germline V lookup: CDR1 SGHNT, CDR2 YENEEA. This CDR3 contains 15 residues. J was trimmed by 4 bases and V by 2 bases; bases with no gene match: 3. The CDR3 protein is CASSLQGADNEKLFF. In nucleotides, the CDR3 is TGTGCCAGCAGCTTACAGGGGGCGGATAATGAAAAACTGTTTTTT.

The chain is built from TRBV11-1 and TRBJ2-7; D call uncertain. Germline V lookup: CDR1 SGHAT, CDR2 FQDESV (reference sequence). The CDR3 has 13 amino acids. Trimming removed 0 bases from V and 6 bases from J, with 9 bases in between. Here the CDR3 DNA reads TGTGCCAGCAGCTTAGCGAGCCCCCCCGAGCAGTACTTC. Translation gives CASSLASPPEQYF.

The V call is TRBV13, the J call TRBJ2-1; 9 nucleotides align to TRBD1. The CDR3 has 15 amino acids. V shed 0 bases, J shed 5 bases, and the junction held 2 bases outside the gene matches. CDR1 PRHDT and CDR2 FYEKMQ come from the germline V gene (reference sequence). For the CDR3, the DNA is TGTGCCAGCAGCTTAGGGGGACAGGGTCACAATGAGCAGTTCTTC. Translation: CASSLGGQGHNEQFF.

V and J are TRBV10-3 and TRBJ1-2; D may be TRBD1 (5 bases). The CDR3 is made up of 15 amino acids. Germline V gene lookup returns CDR1 ENHRY and CDR2 SYGVKD. The V gene lost 2 bases and the J gene lost 1 base, with 11 bases spanning the gap. The CDR3 DNA follows: TGTGCCATCAGTGAGGGGGACGGAATTAACTATGGCTACACCTTC. It codes for CAISEGDGINYGYTF.

This chain uses TRBV18 with TRBJ1-1; TRBD1 matches 7 bases. The CDR3 spans 15 residues. CDR1 KGHSH and CDR2 LQKENI come from the germline V gene. J lost 2 bases, V lost 5 bases, and 8 bases had no gene match. CDR3 nucleotides: TGTGCCAGCTCATCAGACAGGGTCTTTAACACTGAAGCTTTCTTT. Translation gives CASSSDRVFNTEAFF. The variable domain in full, completed from reference TRBV18 and TRBJ1-1, reads NAGVMQNPRHLVRRRGQEARLRCSPMKGHSHVYWYRQLPEEGLKFMVYLQKENIIDESGMPKERFSAEFPKEGPSILRIQQVVRGDSAAYFCASSSDRVFNTEAFFGQGTRLTVV.

This chain uses TRBV6-1 with TRBJ1-5; a weak D match, TRBD1 (6 bases). The CDR3 is 17 amino acids. Germline V gene sequence: CDR1 MNHNS, CDR2 SASEGT. Trimming cost V 6 bases and J 1 base, with 19 bases left between them. In nucleotides, the CDR3 is TGTGCCAGCAGGGAACAGGGAAATATATACAGCAATCAGCCCCAGCATTTT. Translated: CASREQGNIYSNQPQHF.

The chain has TRBV5-1 and TRBJ1-4; 8 bases map to TRBD1. CDR1 SGHRS and CDR2 YFSETQ come from the germline V gene. This CDR3 has 14 residues. The V segment lost 4 bases and the J segment 7 bases; nucleotides outside the gene matches: 6. CDR3 DNA sequence: TGCGCCAGCAGCCAGGACAGGGAGGGTGAAAAACTGTTTTTT. Protein: CASSQDREGEKLFF.

This chain connects TRBV11-2 to TRBJ1-1; D gene unclear. This CDR3 spans 14 amino acids. The V end lost 5 bases, the J end lost 4 bases, and 14 bases lay between the germline ends. Germline loops: CDR1 SGHAT, CDR2 FQNNGV. For the CDR3, the DNA is TGTGCCAGCAGCACTACACGGACGGGCACTGAAGCTTTCTTT. Amino acids: CASSTTRTGTEAFF.